This T cell receptor beta chain was retrieved from a study of shared clonotypes between healthy human individuals. To note about this clone: Its antigen is undetermined.

CD45RO-negative, CCR7-selected cells formed the naive CD8 fraction, which excluded terminally differentiated effector memory CD45RA+ cells. Assay: immunoSEQ multiplex PCR; the TCRdb copy retains only in-frame clones and omits some. This sample has hundreds of thousands of clones; about 92% occur once, and the top ten carry 24%. CDR1 and CDR2 from the germline V gene are MNHEY and SMNVEV (reference sequence). The ends lost 8 bases at V and 0 bases at J; junction bases unmatched: 6. The CDR3 contains 14 residues. Study conclusions and caveats: Enrolling few donors narrowed the genetic and exposure-history diversity that was represented.

Sample: naive CD8+ T cells sorted from blood. The rearrangement links TRBV27 to TRBJ2-5, with TRBD1 identical over 7 bases. The TCR originated in a man aged 25 to 45 in good health. This CDR3 reads CASQTGQYQETQYF. CDR3 nucleotide sequence: TGTGCCAGCCAGACGGGACAGTACCAAGAGACCCAGTACTTC.